This is a list of T cell receptor beta chains from one sample in a study of Ad26.COV2.S vaccination and SARS-CoV-2 variants. Sequenced by immunoSEQ multiplex PCR; TCRdb stores in-frame clones only, minus some. The table lists 40,000 to 55,000 clones, approximately 83% of them singletons. The sequencing here drew on peripheral blood, taken after recovery from COVID-19. The receptors here all came from a human donor who had recovered from COVID-19. The CDR3 runs from the conserved cysteine through the conserved F or W. Each record gives: J gene, CDR3 length, V gene, CDR3 protein.

J gene: TRBJ2-5
CDR3 length: 16
V gene: TRBV24-1
CDR3 protein: CATSDYRGGSQETQYF

J gene: TRBJ2-3
CDR3 length: 14
V gene: TRBV7-9
CDR3 protein: CASSPQGAPDTQYF

J gene: TRBJ2-3
CDR3 length: 18
V gene: TRBV6-4
CDR3 protein: CASSDTITSGGAGDTQYF

J gene: TRBJ2-5
CDR3 length: 17
V gene: TRBV28
CDR3 protein: CASRPGTSGKFGETQYF

J gene: TRBJ1-1
CDR3 length: 13
V gene: TRBV6-5
CDR3 protein: CASRDGTGVLAFF

J gene: TRBJ1-4
CDR3 length: 12
V gene: TRBV25-1
CDR3 protein: CASSAQDEKLFF

J gene: TRBJ1-5
CDR3 length: 16
V gene: TRBV5-6
CDR3 protein: CASSQGTGFSNQPQHF

J gene: TRBJ1-6
CDR3 length: 16
V gene: TRBV4-1
CDR3 protein: CASSQAGASRISPLHF

J gene: TRBJ1-6
CDR3 length: 15
V gene: TRBV3-1/TRBV3-2
CDR3 protein: CASSQGDRENSPLHF

J gene: TRBJ1-4
CDR3 length: 15
V gene: TRBV5-1
CDR3 protein: CASSLRSALNEKLFF

J gene: TRBJ1-1
CDR3 length: 15
V gene: TRBV4-2
CDR3 protein: CASSQEQSGYTEAFF

J gene: TRBJ2-2
CDR3 length: 15
V gene: TRBV7-8
CDR3 protein: CASSYRGSNTGELFF

J gene: TRBJ2-2
CDR3 length: 16
V gene: TRBV27
CDR3 protein: CASRQGWGSNTGELFF

J gene: TRBJ1-2
CDR3 length: 18
V gene: TRBV18
CDR3 protein: CASSSQRDRGLGSYGYTF

J gene: TRBJ1-6
CDR3 length: 18
V gene: TRBV19
CDR3 protein: CATRPRHRPFSDNSPLHF

J gene: TRBJ1-2
CDR3 length: 14
V gene: TRBV5-4
CDR3 protein: CASTDRGTLYGYTF

J gene: TRBJ2-2
CDR3 length: 13
V gene: TRBV27
CDR3 protein: CASSFGLGGELFF

J gene: TRBJ2-2
CDR3 length: 12
V gene: TRBV10-2
CDR3 protein: CASRTSGGELFF

J gene: TRBJ2-5
CDR3 length: 14
V gene: TRBV5-5
CDR3 protein: CASSRQELQETQYF

J gene: TRBJ1-4
CDR3 length: 15
V gene: TRBV30
CDR3 protein: CAWSGGQGWDEKLFF

J gene: TRBJ2-5
CDR3 length: 16
V gene: TRBV5-1
CDR3 protein: CASSPPGLRGQETQYF

J gene: TRBJ2-3
CDR3 length: 14
V gene: TRBV2
CDR3 protein: CATVTSGATDTQYF

J gene: TRBJ1-1
CDR3 length: 16
V gene: TRBV7-9
CDR3 protein: CASSLHAGQGNTEAFF

J gene: TRBJ2-7
CDR3 length: 14
V gene: TRBV7-9
CDR3 protein: CASRPQGDSYEQYF

J gene: TRBJ1-5
CDR3 length: 15
V gene: TRBV5-1
CDR3 protein: CASSWVAGSNQPQHF

J gene: TRBJ2-7
CDR3 length: 16
V gene: TRBV5-1
CDR3 protein: CASSLAGAGGPSEQYF

J gene: TRBJ1-2
CDR3 length: 14
V gene: TRBV11-2
CDR3 protein: CASSLTEGGWGYTF

J gene: TRBJ1-6
CDR3 length: 14
V gene: TRBV10-2
CDR3 protein: CASSPGGEVLPLHF

J gene: TRBJ1-2
CDR3 length: 14
V gene: TRBV19
CDR3 protein: CASSGPPFNYGYTF

J gene: TRBJ1-1
CDR3 length: 13
V gene: TRBV6-2/TRBV6-3
CDR3 protein: CASSYSFNTEAFF

J gene: TRBJ1-2
CDR3 length: 16
V gene: TRBV24-1
CDR3 protein: CATSDGGAGVGGGYTF

J gene: TRBJ1-1
CDR3 length: 13
V gene: TRBV29-1
CDR3 protein: CTGRRAGGGPHFF

J gene: TRBJ1-4
CDR3 length: 15
V gene: TRBV6-1
CDR3 protein: CASSERQGTNEKLFF

J gene: TRBJ1-1
CDR3 length: 13
V gene: TRBV7-2
CDR3 protein: CASSAGSNTEAFF

J gene: TRBJ2-5
CDR3 length: 13
V gene: TRBV3-1/TRBV3-2
CDR3 protein: CASSPGLRETQYF

J gene: TRBJ2-7
CDR3 length: 12
V gene: TRBV10-3
CDR3 protein: CAMGTSVYEQYF

J gene: TRBJ2-1
CDR3 length: 20
V gene: TRBV27
CDR3 protein: CASSPHRGQLAGVSSNEQFF

J gene: TRBJ1-2
CDR3 length: 14
V gene: TRBV19
CDR3 protein: CASTQSAAGYGYTF

J gene: TRBJ1-1
CDR3 length: 14
V gene: TRBV3-1/TRBV3-2
CDR3 protein: CASSIRGYDTEAFF

J gene: TRBJ1-1
CDR3 length: 15
V gene: TRBV6-5
CDR3 protein: CASSYNPVMNTEAFF

J gene: TRBJ2-7
CDR3 length: 14
V gene: TRBV28
CDR3 protein: CASRGAGGALEQYF

J gene: TRBJ1-5
CDR3 length: 17
V gene: TRBV9
CDR3 protein: CAPGTPLGPLSNQPQHF

J gene: TRBJ2-7
CDR3 length: 18
V gene: TRBV5-7
CDR3 protein: CASSLAPPGVPYSYEQYF

J gene: TRBJ2-3
CDR3 length: 11
V gene: TRBV20-1
CDR3 protein: CRPESGDTQYF

J gene: TRBJ1-1
CDR3 length: 14
V gene: TRBV10-3
CDR3 protein: CAISGDRGGPEAFF

J gene: TRBJ2-3
CDR3 length: 14
V gene: TRBV9
CDR3 protein: CASSVGTSGGTQYF

J gene: TRBJ1-1
CDR3 length: 13
V gene: TRBV7-8
CDR3 protein: CASSLKGGTEAFF

J gene: TRBJ2-5
CDR3 length: 14
V gene: TRBV19
CDR3 protein: CASSIGGRDGTQYF

J gene: TRBJ1-1
CDR3 length: 14
V gene: TRBV25-1
CDR3 protein: CASSESTGNTEAFF